The clone carrying this TCR beta chain was counted a few times. Its matching antigen is unknown. As the template, RNA transcripts were used to amplify TCR beta CDR3 regions. A first-round RT-PCR used HTBI primers, followed by a second-round multiplex PCR. MiXCR, applied by TCRdb to the multiplex PCR reads, yields one record per CDR3 protein. The sample carries about 660,000 distinct CDR3 sequences, 35% to 45% recorded once. These data originate in a study of Graves' ophthalmopathy and Graves' hyperthyroidism. Notes on the study in general: Among expanded thyroid clonotypes above 0.001 frequency, most also occurred in blood.

The CDR3 has 14 residues. Germline V lookup: CDR1 LGHDT, CDR2 YNNKEL (reference sequence). V was clipped by 1 base and J by 4 bases, with 11 bases between them. The V gene is TRBV3-1, the J gene TRBJ2-7, with TRBD2 as a possible D gene (7 bases). Sequenced: peripheral blood. The receptor's source is an adult man with Graves' ophthalmopathy. The CDR3 region has the DNA TGTGCCAGCAGCCAAGTACAGGGAGGGTACGAGCAGTACTTC. It yields the protein CASSQVQGGYEQYF.